This T cell receptor beta chain was recorded in a study of neurological immune-mediated disorders. Study conclusions and caveats: Private repertoires in all groups were suggested by the finding that expanded clones across subjects shared no CDR3 amino acid sequences.

TCRdb independently ran MiXCR on the 5' RACE reads; one entry per CDR3 protein. The sample includes about 80,000 distinct CDR3 sequences, 4.5% to 7.5% seen only once; the top ten take 7.9%. Regarding time point: longitudinal time-point 2. It was from 2 million PBMCs stored at -80 C that the unsorted libraries were obtained. CDR3 length equals 15 residues. V was shortened by 2 bases and J by 1 base, with 9 bases between the two germline ends. The germline CDR1 and CDR2 sequences are SGHRS and YFSETQ. Ten or more counts support this clonotype. Its target is unknown. Sequencing input: PBMCs. This chain uses TRBV5-1 with TRBJ2-2, with D perhaps given as TRBD1 or TRBD2 (5 bases each). This clonotype was sampled from a woman aged 60-70 years with multiple sclerosis. CDR3 protein: CASSLEGLNTGELFF. The DNA of the CDR3 is TGCGCCAGCAGCTTAGAGGGGCTGAACACCGGGGAGCTGTTTTTT.